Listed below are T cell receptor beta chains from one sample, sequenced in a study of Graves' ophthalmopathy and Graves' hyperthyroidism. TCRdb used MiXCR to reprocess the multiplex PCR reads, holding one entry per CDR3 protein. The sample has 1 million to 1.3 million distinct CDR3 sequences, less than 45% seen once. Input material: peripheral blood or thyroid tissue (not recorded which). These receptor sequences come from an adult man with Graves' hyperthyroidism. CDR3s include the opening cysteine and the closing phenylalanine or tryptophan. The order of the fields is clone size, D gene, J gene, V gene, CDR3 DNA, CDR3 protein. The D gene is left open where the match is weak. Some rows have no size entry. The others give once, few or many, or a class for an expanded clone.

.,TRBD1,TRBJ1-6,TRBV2,TGTGCCAGCAGAGTCGGACAGGGGTATAATTCACCCCTCCACTTT,CASRVGQGYNSPLHF
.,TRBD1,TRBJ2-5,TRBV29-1,TGCAGCGTAGCGACTACAGGGGAGTCGGAGACCCAGTACTTC,CSVATTGESETQYF
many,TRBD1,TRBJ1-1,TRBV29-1,TGCAGCGCTTGGAACAGGGGTGTCACTGAAGCTTTCTTT,CSAWNRGVTEAFF
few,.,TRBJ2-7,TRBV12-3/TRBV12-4,TGTGCCAGCAGTTACTCGAACTTGGCGGGCAGCTACGAGCAGTACTTC,CASSYSNLAGSYEQYF
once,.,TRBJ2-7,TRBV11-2,TGTGCCAGCAGCCTTCCCACCGGAAACTACGAGCAGTACTTC,CASSLPTGNYEQYF
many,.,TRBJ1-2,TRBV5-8,TGTGCCAGCAGCTTGGAAGGTGGGGATGGCTACACCTTC,CASSLEGGDGYTF
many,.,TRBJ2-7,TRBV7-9,TGTGCCAGCAGCTCACTCGTCTACGAGCAGTACTTC,CASSSLVYEQYF
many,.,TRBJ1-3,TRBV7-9,TGTGCCAGCAGCTTAGCGCGGCCTTCCTCTGGAAACACCATATATTTT,CASSLARPSSGNTIYF
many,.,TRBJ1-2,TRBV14,TGTGCCAGCAGCCAAACAAGGATTCGGGGCTACACCTTC,CASSQTRIRGYTF
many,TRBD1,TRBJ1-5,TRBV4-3,TGCGCCAGCAGCCAGACGACAGGGGCTGGTCAGCCCCAGCATTTT,CASSQTTGAGQPQHF
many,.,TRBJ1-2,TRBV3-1,TGTGCCAGCAGCCAAGTTTCGGGGGCGCTCGGCTACACCTTC,CASSQVSGALGYTF
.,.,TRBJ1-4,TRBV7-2,TGTGCCAGCAGCTTAGAGGTGCTATCCCTTCGGAGGTTTTTT,CASSLEVLSLRRFF
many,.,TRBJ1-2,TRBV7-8,TGTGCCAGCAGCTTGATCGGGGGGTCCTATGGCTACACCTTC,CASSLIGGSYGYTF
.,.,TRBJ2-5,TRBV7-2,TGTGCCAGCAGCTTAGAGGGGAGGTCCCTCCAGCCCCAGTACTTC,CASSLEGRSLQPQYF
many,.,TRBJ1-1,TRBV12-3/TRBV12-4,TGTGCCAGCAGTCCCCAGGGAGGGTGGGTGAACACTGAAGCTTTCTTT,CASSPQGGWVNTEAFF
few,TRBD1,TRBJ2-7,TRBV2,TGTGCCAGCCAGGGACAGGGGGGTTCCTACGAGCAGTACTTC,CASQGQGGSYEQYF
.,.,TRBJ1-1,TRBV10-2,TGCGCCAGCAGTGAGGACGACATGAGCCCTGAAGCTTTCTTT,CASSEDDMSPEAFF
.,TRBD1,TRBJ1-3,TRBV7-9,TGTGCCAGCAGCTTCTTCGGACAGGGGCAAGAGACCATATATTTT,CASSFFGQGQETIYF
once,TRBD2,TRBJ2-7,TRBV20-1,TGCAGTGCTAGAAGCCGGGAGGGGCTTCGGCAGTACTTC,CSARSREGLRQYF
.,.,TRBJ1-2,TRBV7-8,TGTGCCAGCAGCTTAGCGGCCAGGGGCCGTCGGAACTATGGCTACACCTTC,CASSLAARGRRNYGYTF
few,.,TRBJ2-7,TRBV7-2,TGTGCCAGCAGCTTAGAGAGGGGACCCCCTAACGAGCAGTACTTC,CASSLERGPPNEQYF
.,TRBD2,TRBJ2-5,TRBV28,TGTGCCAGCAGTTTATCGACTAGCGGGGGCGGGGAGAAGACCCAGTACTTC,CASSLSTSGGGEKTQYF
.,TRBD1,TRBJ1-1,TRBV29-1,TGCAGCGTGGGGACTAGCGGGGGGGGTGACAGGGGGCGTCCTGAAGCTTTCTTT,CSVGTSGGGDRGRPEAFF
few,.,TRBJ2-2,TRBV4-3,TGCGCCAGCAGCCAAGCGGGACCGAGTGTCCCCGGGGAGCTGTTTTTT,CASSQAGPSVPGELFF
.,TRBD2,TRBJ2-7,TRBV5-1,TGCGCCAGCAGCTCCCGACTAGCGGGAGGGAGCTCCTACGAGCAGTACTTC,CASSSRLAGGSSYEQYF
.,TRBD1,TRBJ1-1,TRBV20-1,TGCAGTGCTAGCAGACAGGGGGGCGCTTTCTTT,CSASRQGGAFF
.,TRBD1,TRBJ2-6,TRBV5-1,TGCGCCAGCAGCTTGGCCAGGGGGCGTGGGGCCAACGTCCTGACTTTC,CASSLARGRGANVLTF
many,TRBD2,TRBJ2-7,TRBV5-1,TGCGCCAGCAGCTTACCTCTAGCGGGAGCTCGGAACGAGCAGTACTTC,CASSLPLAGARNEQYF
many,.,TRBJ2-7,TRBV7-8,TGTGCCAGCAGCCTCTCAGGGTGGGGGGAGCAGTACTTC,CASSLSGWGEQYF
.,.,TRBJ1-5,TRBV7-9,TGTGCCAGCAGTCCTGACAGTTGGAATCAGCCCCAGCATTTT,CASSPDSWNQPQHF
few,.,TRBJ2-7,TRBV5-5,TGTGCCAGCAGCTTGGCCGCTGGGCAGTACGAGCAGTACTTC,CASSLAAGQYEQYF
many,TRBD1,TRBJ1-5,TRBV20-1,TGCAGTGCTAAAGGAGTACAGGGGTTCGGCAATCAGCCCCAGCATTTT,CSAKGVQGFGNQPQHF
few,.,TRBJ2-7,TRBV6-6,TGTGCCAGCAGTTACCCGAAGACGTTGGGCTACGAGCAGTACTTC,CASSYPKTLGYEQYF
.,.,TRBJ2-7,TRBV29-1,TGCAGCGCTATGACAGGATTTACCTACGAGCAGTACTTC,CSAMTGFTYEQYF
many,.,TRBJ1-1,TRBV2,TGTGCCAGCAGTGAACGGCGCCACACTGAAGCTTTCTTT,CASSERRHTEAFF
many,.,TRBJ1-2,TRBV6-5,TGTGCCAGCAGAAGGGGGGCTTATGGCTACACCTTC,CASRRGAYGYTF
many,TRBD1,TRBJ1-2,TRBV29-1,TGCAGCGTTGAAGGTGGTACAGGGACAGACTATGGCTACACCTTC,CSVEGGTGTDYGYTF
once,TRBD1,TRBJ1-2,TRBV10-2,TGCGCCAGCAGTGAGCCGGACAGGTTTTTTCATGGCTACACCTTC,CASSEPDRFFHGYTF
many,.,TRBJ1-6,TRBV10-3,TGTGCCATCAGTGAGACGGGGAATTCACCCCTCCACTTT,CAISETGNSPLHF
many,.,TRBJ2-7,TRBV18,TGCGCCAGCAGCCCTTCCGGGCTCTACGAGCAGTACTTC,CASSPSGLYEQYF
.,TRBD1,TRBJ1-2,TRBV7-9,TGTGCCAGCAGCTTTTGGACAGGGGGCTACACCTTC,CASSFWTGGYTF
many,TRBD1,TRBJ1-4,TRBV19,TGTGCCAGTAGCACCCCCTCTGTCGGGACAGGGGACGAAAAACTGTTTTTT,CASSTPSVGTGDEKLFF
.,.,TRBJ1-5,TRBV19,TGTGCCAGCAGCGTAGTGGCGGGGTCAGGGACCCAGCATTTT,CASSVVAGSGTQHF
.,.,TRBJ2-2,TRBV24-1,TGTGCCACCAGTGATTTGCCCGGGAGCGGCACCGGGGAGCTGTTTTTT,CATSDLPGSGTGELFF
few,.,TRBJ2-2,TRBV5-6,TGTGCCAGCAGCTCTACCGGTCCCGGGGGGCTGTTTTTT,CASSSTGPGGLFF
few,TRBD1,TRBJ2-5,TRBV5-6,TGTGCCAGCAGCCACGGGACAGGAAAAGAAGAGACCCAGTACTTC,CASSHGTGKEETQYF
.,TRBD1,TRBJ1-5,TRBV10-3,TGTGCCATCAAGAGCCGGGACAGTAGCAATCAGCCCCAGCATTTT,CAIKSRDSSNQPQHF
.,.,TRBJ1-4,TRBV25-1,TGTGCCAGCAGAGTGCACGAAGGGTTGAGGGAAAAACTGTTTTTT,CASRVHEGLREKLFF
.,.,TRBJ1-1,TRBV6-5,TGTGTCAGCAGTGGGGCGAACATTAACACTGAAGCTTTCTTT,CVSSGANINTEAFF
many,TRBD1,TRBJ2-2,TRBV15,TGTGCCACCAGCAGCCCTAAGACAGGGGGCGCTTACGGGGAGCTGTTTTTT,CATSSPKTGGAYGELFF
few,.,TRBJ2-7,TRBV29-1,TGCAGTCCCCCCACAGGTTACGAGCAGTACTTC,CSPPTGYEQYF
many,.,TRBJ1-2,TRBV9,TGTGCCAGCAGCCCCAGGAGGAGATTCGATGGCTACACCTTC,CASSPRRRFDGYTF
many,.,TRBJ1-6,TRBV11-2,TGTGCCAGCGCGGGGGGGGATTCACCCCTCCACTTT,CASAGGDSPLHF
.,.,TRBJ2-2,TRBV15,TGTGCCACCAGCAGGGAGGGGGGTACCACCGGGGAGCTGTTTTTT,CATSREGGTTGELFF
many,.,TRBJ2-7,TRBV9,TGTGCCAGCAGCGTAGGTCTCGAAACCTACGAGCAGTACTTC,CASSVGLETYEQYF
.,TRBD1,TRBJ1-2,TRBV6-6,TGTGCCAGCAGCCGTTGGGACAGGGGGCATGGCTACACCTTC,CASSRWDRGHGYTF
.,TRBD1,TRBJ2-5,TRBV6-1,TGTGCCAGCAAACGACAGGGTTCAGGGCAAGAGACCCAGTACTTC,CASKRQGSGQETQYF